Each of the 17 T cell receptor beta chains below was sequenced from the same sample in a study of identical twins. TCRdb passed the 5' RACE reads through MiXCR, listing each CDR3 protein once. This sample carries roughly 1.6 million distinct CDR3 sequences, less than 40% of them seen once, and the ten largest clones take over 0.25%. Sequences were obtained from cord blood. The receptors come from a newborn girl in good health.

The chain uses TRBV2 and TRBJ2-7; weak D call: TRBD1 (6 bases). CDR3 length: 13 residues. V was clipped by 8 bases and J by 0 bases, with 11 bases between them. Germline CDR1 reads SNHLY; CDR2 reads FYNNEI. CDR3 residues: CASQGRYSYEQYF. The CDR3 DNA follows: TGTGCCAGCCAGGGGCGTTACTCCTACGAGCAGTACTTC.

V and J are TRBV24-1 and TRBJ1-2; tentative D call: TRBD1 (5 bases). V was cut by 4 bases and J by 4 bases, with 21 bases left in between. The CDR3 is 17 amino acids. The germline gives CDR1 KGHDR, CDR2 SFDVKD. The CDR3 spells CATSERDGTRVTYGYTF. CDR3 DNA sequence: TGTGCCACCAGTGAACGGGACGGAACTAGGGTAACCTATGGCTACACCTTC.

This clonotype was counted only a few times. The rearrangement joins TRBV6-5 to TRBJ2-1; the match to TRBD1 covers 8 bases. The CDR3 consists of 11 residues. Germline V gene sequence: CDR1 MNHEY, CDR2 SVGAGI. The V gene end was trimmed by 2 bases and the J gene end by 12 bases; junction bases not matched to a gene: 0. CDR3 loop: CASSYGTGQFF. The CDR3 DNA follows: TGTGCCAGCAGTTACGGGACAGGGCAGTTCTTC.

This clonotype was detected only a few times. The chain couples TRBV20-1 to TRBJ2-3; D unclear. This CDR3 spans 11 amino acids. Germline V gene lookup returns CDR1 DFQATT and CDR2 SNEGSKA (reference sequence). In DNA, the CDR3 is TGCAGCATCTATAGCCCAGATACGCAGTATTTT. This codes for CSIYSPDTQYF.

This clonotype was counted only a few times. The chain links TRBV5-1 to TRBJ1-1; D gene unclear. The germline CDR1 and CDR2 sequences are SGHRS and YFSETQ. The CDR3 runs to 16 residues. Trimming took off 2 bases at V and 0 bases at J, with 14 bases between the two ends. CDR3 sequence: CASSFGSIHMNTEAFF. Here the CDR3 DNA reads TGCGCCAGCAGCTTCGGGTCGATCCACATGAACACTGAAGCTTTCTTT.

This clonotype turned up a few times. The DNA of the CDR3 is TGTGCCAGCAGTCTCAGCGGAGGGGACCACGAGCAGTACTTC. Protein: CASSLSGGDHEQYF. The rearrangement links TRBV28 to TRBJ2-5; weak D call: TRBD2 (6 bases). The DNA end lines up better with TRBJ2-7; the J call may be wrong. This CDR3 comprises 14 residues. Germline V lookup: CDR1 MDHEN, CDR2 SYDVKM.

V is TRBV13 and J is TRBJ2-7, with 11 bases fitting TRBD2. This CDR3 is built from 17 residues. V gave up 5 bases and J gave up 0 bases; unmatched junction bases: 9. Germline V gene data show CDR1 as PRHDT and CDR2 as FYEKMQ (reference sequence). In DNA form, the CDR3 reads TGTGCCAGCAGCGTATACGGGACTAGCGGAGCCTCCTACGAGCAGTACTTC. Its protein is CASSVYGTSGASYEQYF.

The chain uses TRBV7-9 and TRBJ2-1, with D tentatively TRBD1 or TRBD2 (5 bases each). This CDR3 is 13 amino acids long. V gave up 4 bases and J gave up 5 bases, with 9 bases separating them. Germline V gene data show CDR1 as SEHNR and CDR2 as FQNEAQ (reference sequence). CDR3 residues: CASSSRGNNEQFF. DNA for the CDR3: TGTGCCAGCAGCTCGAGGGGTAACAATGAGCAGTTCTTC.

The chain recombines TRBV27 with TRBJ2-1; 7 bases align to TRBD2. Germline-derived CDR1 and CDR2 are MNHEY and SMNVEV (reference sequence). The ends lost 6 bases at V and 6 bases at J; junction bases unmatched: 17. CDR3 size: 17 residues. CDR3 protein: CASSKRGTIGTSNEQFF. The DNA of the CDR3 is TGTGCCAGCAGCAAGAGAGGGACTATCGGGACTTCCAATGAGCAGTTCTTC.

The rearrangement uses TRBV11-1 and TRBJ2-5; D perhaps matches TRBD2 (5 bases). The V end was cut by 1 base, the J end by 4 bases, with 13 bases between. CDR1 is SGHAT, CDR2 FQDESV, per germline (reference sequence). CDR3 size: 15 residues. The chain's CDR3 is CASSLGPSFPETQYF. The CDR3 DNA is TGTGCCAGCAGCTTAGGTCCTAGCTTCCCAGAGACCCAGTACTTC.

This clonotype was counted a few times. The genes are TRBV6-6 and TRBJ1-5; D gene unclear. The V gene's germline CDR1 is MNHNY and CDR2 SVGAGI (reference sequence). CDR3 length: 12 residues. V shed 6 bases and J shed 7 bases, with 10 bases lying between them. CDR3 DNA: TGTGCCAGCAGGGGAGATGTCCAGCCCCAGCATTTT. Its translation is CASRGDVQPQHF.

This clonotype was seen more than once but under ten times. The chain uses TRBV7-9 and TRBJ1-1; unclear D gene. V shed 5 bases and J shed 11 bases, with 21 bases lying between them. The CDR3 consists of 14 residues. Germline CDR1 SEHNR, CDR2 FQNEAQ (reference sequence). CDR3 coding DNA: TGTGCCAGCAGCCTTACAAGGACGGACCTCTCGGCTTTCTTT. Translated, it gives CASSLTRTDLSAFF.

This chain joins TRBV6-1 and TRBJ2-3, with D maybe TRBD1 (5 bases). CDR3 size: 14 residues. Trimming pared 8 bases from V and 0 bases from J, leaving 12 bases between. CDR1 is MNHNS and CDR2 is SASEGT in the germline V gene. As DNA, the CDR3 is TGTGCCAGCGGGAACAGGTCTAGCACAGATACGCAGTATTTT. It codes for CASGNRSSTDTQYF.

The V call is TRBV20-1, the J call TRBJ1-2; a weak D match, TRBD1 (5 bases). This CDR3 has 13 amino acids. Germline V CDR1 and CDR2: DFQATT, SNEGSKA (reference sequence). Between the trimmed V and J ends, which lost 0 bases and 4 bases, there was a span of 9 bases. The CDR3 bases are TGCAGTGCTAGAGATCTCAGGGCCTATGGCTACACCTTC. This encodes CSARDLRAYGYTF.

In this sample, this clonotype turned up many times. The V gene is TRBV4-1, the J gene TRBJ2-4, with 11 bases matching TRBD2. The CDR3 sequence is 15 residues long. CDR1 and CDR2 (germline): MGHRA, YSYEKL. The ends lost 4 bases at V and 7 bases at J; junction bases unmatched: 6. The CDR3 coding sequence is TGCGCCAGCAGCCTCTACGGACTAGCGGGTAACATTCAGTACTTC. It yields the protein CASSLYGLAGNIQYF.

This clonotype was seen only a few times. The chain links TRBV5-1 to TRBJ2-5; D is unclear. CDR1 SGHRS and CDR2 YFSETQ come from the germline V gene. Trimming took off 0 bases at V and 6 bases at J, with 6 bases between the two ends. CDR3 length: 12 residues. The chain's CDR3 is CASSLERKTQYF. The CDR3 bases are TGCGCCAGCAGCTTGGAGAGAAAGACCCAGTACTTC.

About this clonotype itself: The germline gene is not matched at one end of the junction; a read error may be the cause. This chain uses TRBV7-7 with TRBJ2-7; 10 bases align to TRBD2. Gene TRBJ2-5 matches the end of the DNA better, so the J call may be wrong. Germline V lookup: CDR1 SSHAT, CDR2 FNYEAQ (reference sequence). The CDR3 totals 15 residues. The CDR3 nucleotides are TGTGCTAGCAGCTCAGCGGGGGGGCATCAAGAGACCCAGTACTTC. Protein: CASSSAGGHQETQYF.